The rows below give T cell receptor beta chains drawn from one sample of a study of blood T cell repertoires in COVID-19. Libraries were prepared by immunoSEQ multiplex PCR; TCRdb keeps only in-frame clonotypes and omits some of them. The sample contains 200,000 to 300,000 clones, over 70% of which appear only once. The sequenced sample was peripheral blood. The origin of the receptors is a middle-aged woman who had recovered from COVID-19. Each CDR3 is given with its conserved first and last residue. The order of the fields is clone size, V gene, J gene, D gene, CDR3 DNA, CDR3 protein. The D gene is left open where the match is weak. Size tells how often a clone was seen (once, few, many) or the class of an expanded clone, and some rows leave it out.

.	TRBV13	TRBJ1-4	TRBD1	TGTGCCAGCAGCTTAAGGGACAGAGGGTCTAATGAAAAACTGTTTTTT	CASSLRDRGSNEKLFF
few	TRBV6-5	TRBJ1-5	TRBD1	TGTGCCAGCAGTTACGGGGACAGGCAGCCCCAGCATTTT	CASSYGDRQPQHF
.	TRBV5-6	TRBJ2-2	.	TGTGCCAGCAGCTTGATACGGGGTCCAGGCGGGGAGCTGTTTTTT	CASSLIRGPGGELFF
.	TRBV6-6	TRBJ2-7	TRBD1	TGTGCCAGCACCCCACTTCGGACAGGGAAAGACTACGAGCAGTACTTC	CASTPLRTGKDYEQYF
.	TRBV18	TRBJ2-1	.	TGTGCCAGCTCACCAAGTGATGGTAGTGAGCAGTTCTTC	CASSPSDGSEQFF
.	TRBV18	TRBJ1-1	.	TGTGCCAGCTCACCAAGCGCGTCCGACACTGAAGCTTTCTTT	CASSPSASDTEAFF
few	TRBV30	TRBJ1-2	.	TGTGCCTGGAGAGAGGGACTACTCTTATATGGCTACACCTTC	CAWREGLLLYGYTF
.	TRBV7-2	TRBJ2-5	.	TGTGCCAGCAGCTTATCCCTCGGAGAGACCCAGTACTTC	CASSLSLGETQYF
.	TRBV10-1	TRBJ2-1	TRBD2	TGCGCCAGCAGTGACCCGACTAGCGGGGCCAATGAGCAGTTCTTC	CASSDPTSGANEQFF
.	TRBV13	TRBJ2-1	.	TGTGCCAGCAGCTCCCTTCTGCGGGGTGAGGGGACTGAGCAGTTCTTC	CASSSLLRGEGTEQFF
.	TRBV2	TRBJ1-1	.	TGTGCCAGCAGATTACAGGCTCAGAACACTGAAGCTTTCTTT	CASRLQAQNTEAFF
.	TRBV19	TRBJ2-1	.	TGTGCCAGTAGCCGGACCGGGACATTTTACAATGAGCAGTTCTTC	CASSRTGTFYNEQFF
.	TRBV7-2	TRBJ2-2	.	TGTGCCAGCAGCCTAGTCCGGAGGGCCTCGAACACCGGGGAGCTGTTTTTT	CASSLVRRASNTGELFF
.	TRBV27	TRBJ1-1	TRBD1	TGTGCCAGCAGTTGGGTGACAGGGGACCCAAACACTGAAGCTTTCTTT	CASSWVTGDPNTEAFF
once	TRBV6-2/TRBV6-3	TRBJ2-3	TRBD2	TGTGCCAGCAGTTACTCCGGGACTAGCGTCCATACGCAGTATTTT	CASSYSGTSVHTQYF
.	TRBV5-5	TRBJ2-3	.	TGTGCCAGCAGCTTGCTCCCCGAGAGCGAGAACACAGATACGCAGTATTTT	CASSLLPESENTDTQYF
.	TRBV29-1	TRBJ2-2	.	TGCAGCGTTGAGGGGCTGGTATCAACCGGGGAGCTGTTTTTT	CSVEGLVSTGELFF
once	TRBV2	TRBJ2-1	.	TGTGCCAGCCCCGGGGGGCCCAATGAGCAGTTCTTC	CASPGGPNEQFF
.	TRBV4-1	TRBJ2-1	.	TGCGCCAGCAGCCGCGGGATCTACAATGAGCAGTTCTTC	CASSRGIYNEQFF
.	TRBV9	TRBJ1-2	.	.	CASFGPGGYTF
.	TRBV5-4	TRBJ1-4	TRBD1	TGTGCCAGCAGCTTGGACCCAGGGGGAACTAATGAAAAACTGTTTTTT	CASSLDPGGTNEKLFF
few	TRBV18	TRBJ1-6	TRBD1	TGTGCCAGCTCACCAAAATACGCGGGACAGGGCAATTCACCCCTCCACTTT	CASSPKYAGQGNSPLHF
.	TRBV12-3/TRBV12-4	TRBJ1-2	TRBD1	TGTGCCAGCACCCCCCGGGACAGTTATGGCTACACCTTC	CASTPRDSYGYTF
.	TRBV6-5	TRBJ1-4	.	TGTGCCAGCAGTACTTGGGGGGCAACTAATGAAAAACTGTTTTTT	CASSTWGATNEKLFF
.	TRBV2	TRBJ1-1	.	TGTGCCAGCAGTGAAGCACCAGGGAACACTGAAGCTTTCTTT	CASSEAPGNTEAFF
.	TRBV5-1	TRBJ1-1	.	TGCGCCAGCAGCTGGGGGCCGGGGGGCACTGAAGCTTTCTTT	CASSWGPGGTEAFF
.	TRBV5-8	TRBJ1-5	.	TGTGCCAGCAGCTTTGCGGGTAATTCGCGGCAGCCCCAGCATTTT	CASSFAGNSRQPQHF